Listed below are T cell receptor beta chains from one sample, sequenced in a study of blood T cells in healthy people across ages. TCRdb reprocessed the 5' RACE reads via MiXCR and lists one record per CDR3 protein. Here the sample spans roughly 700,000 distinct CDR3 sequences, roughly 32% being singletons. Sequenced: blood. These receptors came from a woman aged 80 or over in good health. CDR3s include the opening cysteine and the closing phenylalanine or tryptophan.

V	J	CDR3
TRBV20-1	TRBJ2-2	CSARRRKDTGELFF
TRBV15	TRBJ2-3	CATSRDSPRRTDTQYF
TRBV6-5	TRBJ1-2	CASSRGQGLSYGYTF
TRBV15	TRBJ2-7	CATSGVSRAPEQYF
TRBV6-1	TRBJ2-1	CASSIKPRGVAGYNEQFF
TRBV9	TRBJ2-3	CASSTTSFSADTQYF
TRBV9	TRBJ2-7	CASSVGLAGHEQYF
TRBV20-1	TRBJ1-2	CSARERGVINYGYTF
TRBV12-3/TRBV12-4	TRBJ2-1	CASSLRQGKFF
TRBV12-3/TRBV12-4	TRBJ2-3	CASTPSGGPGYTQYF
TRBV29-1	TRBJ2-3	CSVQPGTGADTQYF
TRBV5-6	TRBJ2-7	CASSFRQGAFYEQYF
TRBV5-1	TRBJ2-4	CASSRDLTKNIQYF
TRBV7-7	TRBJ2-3	CASSLGTGFDTQYF
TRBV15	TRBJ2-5	CATSRGTGGETQYF
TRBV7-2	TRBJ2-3	CASRSPGIQLTQYF
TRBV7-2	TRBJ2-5	CASSSRRGGNQETQYF
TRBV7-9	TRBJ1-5	CASSLAGRDYQPQHF
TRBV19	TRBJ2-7	CASSIDYSLSYEQYF
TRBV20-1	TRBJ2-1	CSTRGQSGRYNEQFF
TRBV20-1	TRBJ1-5	CSARPPGQLGQPQHF
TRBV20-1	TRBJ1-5	CSALLLGGSSNQPQHF
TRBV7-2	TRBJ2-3	CASSLRLAGGPDTQYF
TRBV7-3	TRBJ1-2	CASSPTGRQYGYTF
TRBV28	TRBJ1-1	CASSSSGSPNTEAFF
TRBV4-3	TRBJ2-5	CASSQDRRREETQYF
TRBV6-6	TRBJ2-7	CASRDGRYEQYF
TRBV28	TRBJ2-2	CASRPYGDTGELFF
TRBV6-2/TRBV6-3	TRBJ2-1	CASMRADHSSNEQFF
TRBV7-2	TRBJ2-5	CASSLWGQKQETQYF
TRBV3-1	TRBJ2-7	CASSLLRGHEQYF
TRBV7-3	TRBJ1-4	CASSFRSGEKLFF
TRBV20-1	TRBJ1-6	CSAEGQGVKNISPLHF
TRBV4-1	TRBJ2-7	CASSQLGQTYEQYF
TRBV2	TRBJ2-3	CASTAGGTDTQYF
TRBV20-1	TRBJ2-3	CSALKAGLAGVGGTDTQYF
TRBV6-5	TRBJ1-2	CASRGTGRRTNYGYTF
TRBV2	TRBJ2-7	CASSGRQGLSYEQYF
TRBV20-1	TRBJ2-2	CSARGLPNTGELFF
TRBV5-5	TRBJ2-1	CASSLADDIEQFF
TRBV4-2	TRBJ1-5	CASSQETGAGNQPQHF
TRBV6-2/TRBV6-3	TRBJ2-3	CASSTPRRLVSTDTQYF
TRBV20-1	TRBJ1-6	CSASVVYNSPLHF
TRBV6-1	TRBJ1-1	CASSESRQGGEAFF
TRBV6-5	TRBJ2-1	CASSYRGLAGSYNEQFF
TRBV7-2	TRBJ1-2	CASSRDRGNGYTF
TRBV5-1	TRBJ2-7	CASSLRQGLEQYF
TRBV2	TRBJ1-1	CASKTELITEAFF
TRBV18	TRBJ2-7	CASSPGGGFYEQYF
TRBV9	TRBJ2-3	CASSVETQLAGAGDTQYF
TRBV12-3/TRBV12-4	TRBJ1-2	CASSPGPGYTF
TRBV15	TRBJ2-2	CATSRDFRSPTGELFF
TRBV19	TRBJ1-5	CASIGAWASNQPQHF
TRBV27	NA	CASRQTSGVYEQYF